The T cell receptor beta chain described here comes from a study of regulatory T cells in long-lasting Graves disease. Trimming left V 6 bases short and J 4 bases short, with 10 bases between. The CDR3 extends over 14 amino acids. Assembly of TCR beta libraries relied on iRepertoire HTBI primers together with Arm-PCR of CDR3 regions. TCRdb recomputed calls from the multiplex PCR reads with MiXCR, one row per CDR3 protein. This sample has 450,000 to 600,000 distinct CDR3 sequences, with 13% found just once. In this sample, this clonotype turned up many times. The time point here: newly diagnosed GD, antithyroid drugs for less than 3 months. RNA extracted from PBMCs served as the sequencing template. The same sample was also used in a study of T cells in Graves' hyperthyroidism and ophthalmopathy.

The TCR originated in a man aged 25-45 years with Graves disease. This rearrangement joins TRBV12-3 or TRBV12-4 to TRBJ2-6; unclear D gene. The sequencing used peripheral blood mononuclear cells (PBMCs), collected at new diagnosis, from a patient treated with antithyroid drugs. The CDR3 DNA is TGTGCCAGCAGCAGGCCCCCCGGGGCCAACGTCCTGACTTTC. Translating it yields CASSRPPGANVLTF.